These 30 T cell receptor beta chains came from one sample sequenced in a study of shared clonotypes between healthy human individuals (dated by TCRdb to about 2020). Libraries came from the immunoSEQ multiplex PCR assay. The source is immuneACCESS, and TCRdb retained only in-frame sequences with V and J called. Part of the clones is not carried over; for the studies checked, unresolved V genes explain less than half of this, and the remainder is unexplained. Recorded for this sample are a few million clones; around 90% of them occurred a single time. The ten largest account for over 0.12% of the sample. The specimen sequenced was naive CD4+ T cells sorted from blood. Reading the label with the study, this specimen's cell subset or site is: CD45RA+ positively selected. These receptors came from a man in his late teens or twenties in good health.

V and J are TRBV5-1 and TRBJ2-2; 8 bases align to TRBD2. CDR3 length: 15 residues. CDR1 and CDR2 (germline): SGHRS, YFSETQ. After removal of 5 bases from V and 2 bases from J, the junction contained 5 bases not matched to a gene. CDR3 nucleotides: TGCGCCAGCAGGACGGGAGGGGTCAACACCGGGGAGCTGTTTTTT. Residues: CASRTGGVNTGELFF.

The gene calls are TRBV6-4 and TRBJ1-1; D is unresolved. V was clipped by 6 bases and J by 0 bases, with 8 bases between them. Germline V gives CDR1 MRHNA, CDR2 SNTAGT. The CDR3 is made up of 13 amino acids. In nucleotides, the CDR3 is TGTGCCAGCAGCTATAAGTTGAACACTGAAGCTTTCTTT. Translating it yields CASSYKLNTEAFF.

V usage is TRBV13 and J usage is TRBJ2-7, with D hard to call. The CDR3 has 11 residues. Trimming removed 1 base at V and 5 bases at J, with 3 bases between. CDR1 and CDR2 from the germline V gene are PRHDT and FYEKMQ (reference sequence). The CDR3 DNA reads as TGTGCCAGCAGCTTAGCGGACGAGCAGTACTTC. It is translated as CASSLADEQYF.

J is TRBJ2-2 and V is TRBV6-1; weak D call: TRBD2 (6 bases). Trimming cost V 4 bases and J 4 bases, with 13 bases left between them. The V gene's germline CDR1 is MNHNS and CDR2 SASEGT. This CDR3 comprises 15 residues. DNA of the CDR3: TGTGCCAGCAGTGGCCGGGGGAAGAGCACCGGGGAGCTGTTTTTT. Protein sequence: CASSGRGKSTGELFF.

Written as DNA, the CDR3 is TGCGCCAGCAGCTTGGCCACTGGGGATTCCTATGGCTACACCTTC. Encoded protein: CASSLATGDSYGYTF. The rearrangement joins TRBV5-1 to TRBJ1-2; D is unclear. Per germline, CDR1 SGHRS and CDR2 YFSETQ. The CDR3 length is 15 residues. The V end lost 0 bases, the J end lost 4 bases, and 13 bases lay between the germline ends.

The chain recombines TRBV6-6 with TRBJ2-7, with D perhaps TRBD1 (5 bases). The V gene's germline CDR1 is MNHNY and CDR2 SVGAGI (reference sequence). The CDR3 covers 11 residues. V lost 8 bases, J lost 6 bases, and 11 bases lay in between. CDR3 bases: TGTGCCAGCGGGGCGGAATTCGAGCAGTACTTC. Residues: CASGAEFEQYF.

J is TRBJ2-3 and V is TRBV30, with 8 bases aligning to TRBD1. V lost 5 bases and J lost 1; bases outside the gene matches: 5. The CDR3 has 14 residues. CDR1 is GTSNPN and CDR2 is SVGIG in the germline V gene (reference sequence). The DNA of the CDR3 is TGTGCCTGGGCGTGGGGACAGGGCACAGATACGCAGTATTTT. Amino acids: CAWAWGQGTDTQYF.

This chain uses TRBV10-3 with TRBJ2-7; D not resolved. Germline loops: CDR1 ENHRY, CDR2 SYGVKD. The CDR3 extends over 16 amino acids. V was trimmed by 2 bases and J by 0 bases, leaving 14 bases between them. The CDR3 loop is CAISEGDSPSSYEQYF. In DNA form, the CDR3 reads TGTGCCATCAGTGAGGGGGATAGCCCCAGCTCCTACGAGCAGTACTTC.

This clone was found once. CDR3 loop: CASSDGQNLYGYTF. For the CDR3, the DNA is TGTGCCAGCAGCGACGGACAGAACCTGTACGGCTACACCTTC. The chain has TRBV6-1 and TRBJ1-2; tentative D call: TRBD1 (6 bases). There are 14 residues in the CDR3. V lost 6 bases and J lost 8, with 19 bases in between. The germline V gene has CDR1 MNHNS and CDR2 SASEGT.

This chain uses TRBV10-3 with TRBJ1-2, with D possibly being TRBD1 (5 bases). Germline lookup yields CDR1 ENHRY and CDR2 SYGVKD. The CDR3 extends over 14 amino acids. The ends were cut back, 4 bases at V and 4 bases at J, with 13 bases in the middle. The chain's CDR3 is CAISGGTDSYGYTF. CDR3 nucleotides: TGTGCCATCAGTGGGGGAACTGACAGCTATGGCTACACCTTC.

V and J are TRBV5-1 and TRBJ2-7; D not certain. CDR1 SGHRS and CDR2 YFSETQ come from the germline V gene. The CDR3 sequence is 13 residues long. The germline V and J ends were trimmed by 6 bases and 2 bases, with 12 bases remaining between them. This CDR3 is CASNADGAYEQYF. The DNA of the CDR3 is TGCGCCAGCAACGCGGACGGAGCCTACGAGCAGTACTTC.

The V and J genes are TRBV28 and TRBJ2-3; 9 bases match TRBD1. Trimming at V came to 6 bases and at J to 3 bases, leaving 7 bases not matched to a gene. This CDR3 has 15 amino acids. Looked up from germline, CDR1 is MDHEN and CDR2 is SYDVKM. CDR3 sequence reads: CASRNPGQGTDTQYF. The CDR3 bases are TGTGCCAGCAGAAATCCGGGACAGGGTACAGATACGCAGTATTTT.

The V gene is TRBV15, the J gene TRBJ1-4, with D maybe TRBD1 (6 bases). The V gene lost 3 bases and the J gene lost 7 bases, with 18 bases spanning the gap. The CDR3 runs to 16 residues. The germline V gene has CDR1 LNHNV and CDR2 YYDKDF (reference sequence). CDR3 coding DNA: TGTGCCACCAGCAGGCCCTTGACAGGATTAGGTGAAAAACTGTTTTTT. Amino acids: CATSRPLTGLGEKLFF.

Here the CDR3 reads CASSVDLTYEQYF. CDR3 DNA: TGTGCCAGCAGCGTCGACTTAACCTACGAGCAGTACTTC. The chain combines TRBV5-4 with TRBJ2-7; D not certain. The ends were cut back, 4 bases at V and 2 bases at J, with 10 bases in the middle. CDR1 and CDR2 (germline): SGHNT, YYREEE (reference sequence). This CDR3 contains 13 residues.

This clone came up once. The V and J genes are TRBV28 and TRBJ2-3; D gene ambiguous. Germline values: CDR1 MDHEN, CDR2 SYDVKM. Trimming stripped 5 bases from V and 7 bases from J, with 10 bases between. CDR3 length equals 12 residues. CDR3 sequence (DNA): TGTGCCAGCAGTCAGACGGGTCATACGCAGTATTTT. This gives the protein CASSQTGHTQYF.

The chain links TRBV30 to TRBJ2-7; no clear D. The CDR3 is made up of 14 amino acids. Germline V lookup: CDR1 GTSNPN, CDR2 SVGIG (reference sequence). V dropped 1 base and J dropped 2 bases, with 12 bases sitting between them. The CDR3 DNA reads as TGTGCCTGGAGTGCAAAGAAGCAGACCTACGAGCAGTACTTC. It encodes CAWSAKKQTYEQYF. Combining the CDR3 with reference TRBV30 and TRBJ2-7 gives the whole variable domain SQTIHQWPATLVQPVGSPLSLECTVEGTSNPNLYWYRQAAGRGLQLLFYSVGIGQISSEVPQNLSASRPQDRQFILSSKKLLLSDSGFYLCAWSAKKQTYEQYFGPGTRLTVT.

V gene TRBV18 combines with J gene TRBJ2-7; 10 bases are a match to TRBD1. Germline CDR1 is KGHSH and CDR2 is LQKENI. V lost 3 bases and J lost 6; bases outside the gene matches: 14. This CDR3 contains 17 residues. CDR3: CASSPLPSGTGVSEQYF. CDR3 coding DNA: TGTGCCAGCTCACCCCTACCATCCGGGACAGGGGTTTCCGAGCAGTACTTC.

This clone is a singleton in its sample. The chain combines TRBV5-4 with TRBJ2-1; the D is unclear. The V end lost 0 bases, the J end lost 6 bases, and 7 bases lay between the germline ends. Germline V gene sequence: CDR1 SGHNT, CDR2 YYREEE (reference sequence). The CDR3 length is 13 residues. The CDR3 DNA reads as TGTGCCAGCAGCTTGGCGGACCGCAATGAGCAGTTCTTC. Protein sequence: CASSLADRNEQFF.

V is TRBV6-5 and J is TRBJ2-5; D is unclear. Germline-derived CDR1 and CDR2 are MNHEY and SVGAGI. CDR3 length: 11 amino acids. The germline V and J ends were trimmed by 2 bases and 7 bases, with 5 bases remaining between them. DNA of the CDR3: TGTGCCAGCAGTTACAAGTCGACCCAGTACTTC. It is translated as CASSYKSTQYF.

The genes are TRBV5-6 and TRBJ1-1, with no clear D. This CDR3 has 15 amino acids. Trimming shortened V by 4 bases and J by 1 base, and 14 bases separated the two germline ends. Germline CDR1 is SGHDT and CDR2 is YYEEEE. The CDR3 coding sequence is TGTGCCAGCAGCCCCAGTAGAACACCGAACACTGAAGCTTTCTTT. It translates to CASSPSRTPNTEAFF.

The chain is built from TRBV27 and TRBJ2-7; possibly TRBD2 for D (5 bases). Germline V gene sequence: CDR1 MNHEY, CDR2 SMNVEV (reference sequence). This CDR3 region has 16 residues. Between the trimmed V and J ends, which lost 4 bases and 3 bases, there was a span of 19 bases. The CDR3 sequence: CASSSPPFSRDYEQYF. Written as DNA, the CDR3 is TGTGCCAGCAGTTCCCCCCCGTTTTCGAGGGACTACGAGCAGTACTTC.

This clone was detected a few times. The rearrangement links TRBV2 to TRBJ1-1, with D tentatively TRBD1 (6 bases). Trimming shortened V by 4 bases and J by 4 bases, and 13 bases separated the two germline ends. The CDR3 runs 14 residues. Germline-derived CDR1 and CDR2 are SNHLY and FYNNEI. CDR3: CASSVGRGATEAFF. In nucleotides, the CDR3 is TGTGCCAGCAGTGTTGGCAGGGGAGCCACTGAAGCTTTCTTT.

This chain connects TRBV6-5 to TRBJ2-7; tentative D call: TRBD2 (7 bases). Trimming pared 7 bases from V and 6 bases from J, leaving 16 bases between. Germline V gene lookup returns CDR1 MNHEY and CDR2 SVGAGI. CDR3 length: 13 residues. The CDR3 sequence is CASITRGGSEQYF. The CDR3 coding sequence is TGTGCCAGCATCACAAGGGGGGGCTCCGAGCAGTACTTC.

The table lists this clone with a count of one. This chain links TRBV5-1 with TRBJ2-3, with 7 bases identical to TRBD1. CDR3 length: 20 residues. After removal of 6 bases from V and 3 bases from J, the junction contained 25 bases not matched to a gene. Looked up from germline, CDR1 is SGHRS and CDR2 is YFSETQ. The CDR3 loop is CASTHPQPTGTYPMTDTQYF. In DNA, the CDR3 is TGCGCCAGCACCCACCCACAACCGACAGGGACCTACCCTATGACAGATACGCAGTATTTT.

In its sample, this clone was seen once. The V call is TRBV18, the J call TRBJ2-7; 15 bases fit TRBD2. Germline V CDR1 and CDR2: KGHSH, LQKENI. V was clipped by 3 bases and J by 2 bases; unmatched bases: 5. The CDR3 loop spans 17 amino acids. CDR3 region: CASSPGLAGGLTYEQYF. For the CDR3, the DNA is TGTGCCAGCTCACCCGGACTAGCGGGAGGGCTTACCTACGAGCAGTACTTC.

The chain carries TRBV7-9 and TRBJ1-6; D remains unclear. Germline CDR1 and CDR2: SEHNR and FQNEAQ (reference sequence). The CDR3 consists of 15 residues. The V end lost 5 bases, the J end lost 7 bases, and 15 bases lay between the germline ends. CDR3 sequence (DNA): TGTGCCAGCAGCCCAGTAGCCCCGGGAAATTCACCCCTCCACTTT. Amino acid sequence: CASSPVAPGNSPLHF.

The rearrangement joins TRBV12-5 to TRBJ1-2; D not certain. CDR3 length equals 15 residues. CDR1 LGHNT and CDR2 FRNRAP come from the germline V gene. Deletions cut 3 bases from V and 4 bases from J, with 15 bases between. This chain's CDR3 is CASGLGGGVTYGYTF. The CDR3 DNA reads TGTGCTAGTGGTTTAGGAGGTGGCGTAACCTATGGCTACACCTTC.

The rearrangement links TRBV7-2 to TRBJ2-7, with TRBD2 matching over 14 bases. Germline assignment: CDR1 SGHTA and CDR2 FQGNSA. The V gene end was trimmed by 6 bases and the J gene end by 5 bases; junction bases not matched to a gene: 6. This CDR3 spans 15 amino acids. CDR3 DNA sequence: TGTGCCAGCAGGGGGGGACTAGCGGGAGATAACGAGCAGTACTTC. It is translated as CASRGGLAGDNEQYF.

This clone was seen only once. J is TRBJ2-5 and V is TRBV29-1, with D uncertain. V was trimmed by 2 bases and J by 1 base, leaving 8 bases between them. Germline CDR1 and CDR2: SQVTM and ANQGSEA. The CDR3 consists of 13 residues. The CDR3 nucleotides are TGCAGCGTTGAACGAGGAATCCAAGAGACCCAGTACTTC. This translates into CSVERGIQETQYF. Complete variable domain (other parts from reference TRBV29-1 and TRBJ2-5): SAVISQKPSRDICQRGTSLTIQCQVDSQVTMMFWYRQQPGQSLTLIATANQGSEATYESGFVIDKFPISRPNLTFSTLTVSNMSPEDSSIYLCSVERGIQETQYFGPGTRLLVL.

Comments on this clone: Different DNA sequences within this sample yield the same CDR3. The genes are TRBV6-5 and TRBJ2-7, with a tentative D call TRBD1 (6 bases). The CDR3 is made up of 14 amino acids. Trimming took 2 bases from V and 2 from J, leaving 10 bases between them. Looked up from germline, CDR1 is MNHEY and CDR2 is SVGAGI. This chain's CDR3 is CASSYSRGTYEQYF. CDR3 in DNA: TGTGCCAGCAGTTACAGCAGGGGCACCTACGAGCAGTACTTC.